These T cell receptor beta chains were read from a single sample in a study of long-term antiretroviral therapy in people with HIV. TCRdb keeps only in-frame clones here, not all; method: immunoSEQ multiplex PCR. The repertoire holds some 35,000 clones, with approximately 85% as singletons. The specimen was unsorted PBMCs, collected 2.2 years after starting antiretroviral therapy. The receptors here all came from a man younger than 30 with HIV. CDR3s include the opening cysteine and the closing phenylalanine or tryptophan. The D gene is left open where the match is weak. A row's size may be missing; if present it is once, few, many or a size class.

v_gene,abundance,j_gene,len,d_gene,CDR3nt,CDR3aa
TRBV19,-,TRBJ2-5,15,-,TGTGCCAGTAGTATTTTCAGAGCTGCGCTAGAGACCCAGTACTTC,CASSIFRAALETQYF
TRBV29-1,-,TRBJ2-3,14,-,TGCAGCGGTGACACTTGGGATTTCACAGATACGCAGTATTTT,CSGDTWDFTDTQYF
TRBV19,-,TRBJ2-7,13,-,TGTGCCAGTGCAATCCCGGGCTCCTACGAGCAGTACTTC,CASAIPGSYEQYF
TRBV11-2,-,TRBJ1-3,12,-,TGTGCCAGCAGCGGCAGCGGAAACACCATATATTTT,CASSGSGNTIYF
TRBV15,-,TRBJ2-7,15,-,TGTGCCACCAGCAGAGATGAGGGCGCGGGCTACGAGCAGTACTTC,CATSRDEGAGYEQYF
TRBV19,-,TRBJ2-3,15,-,TGTGCCAGTAGTGTCAGCAGATCTAGCACAGATACGCAGTATTTT,CASSVSRSSTDTQYF
TRBV6-5,-,TRBJ2-5,13,-,TGTGCCAGCAACGGGCAGGACCAAGAGACCCAGTACTTC,CASNGQDQETQYF
TRBV7-8,-,TRBJ1-1,12,-,TGTGCCAGCAGCTATATGAACACTGAAGCTTTCTTT,CASSYMNTEAFF
TRBV14,few,TRBJ2-7,13,-,TGTGCCAGCAGCCAAGATGTCCGGCGCGAGCAGTACTTC,CASSQDVRREQYF
TRBV7-3,-,TRBJ2-1,14,TRBD2,TGTGCCAGCAGCTTAATCGGGGGGGACAATGAGCAGTTCTTC,CASSLIGGDNEQFF
TRBV7-8,once,TRBJ2-2,15,-,TGTGCCAGCACCCCTGGGACATCCAACACCGGGGAGCTGTTTTTT,CASTPGTSNTGELFF
TRBV18,-,TRBJ1-1,12,-,TGTGCCAGCTCACAAGGGAACACTGAAGCTTTCTTT,CASSQGNTEAFF
TRBV27,-,TRBJ1-1,13,-,TGTGCCAGCAGTGACCGGGACAACTTTGAAGCTTTCTTT,CASSDRDNFEAFF
TRBV5-1,-,TRBJ2-2,14,-,TGCGCCAGCAGCTTGCGGGCGAACACCGGGGAGCTGTTTTTT,CASSLRANTGELFF
TRBV4-3,-,TRBJ2-3,15,-,TGCGCCAGCAGCCAACGTGGCGGCACCACAGATACGCAGTATTTT,CASSQRGGTTDTQYF
TRBV30,-,TRBJ2-1,11,-,TGTGCCTGGAACCCCGGCAATGAGCAGTTCTTC,CAWNPGNEQFF
TRBV29-1,-,TRBJ1-1,16,-,TGCAGCGTTGTTGCTGCCGGGTCTCGAGAGAGCACTGAAGCTTTCTTT,CSVVAAGSRESTEAFF